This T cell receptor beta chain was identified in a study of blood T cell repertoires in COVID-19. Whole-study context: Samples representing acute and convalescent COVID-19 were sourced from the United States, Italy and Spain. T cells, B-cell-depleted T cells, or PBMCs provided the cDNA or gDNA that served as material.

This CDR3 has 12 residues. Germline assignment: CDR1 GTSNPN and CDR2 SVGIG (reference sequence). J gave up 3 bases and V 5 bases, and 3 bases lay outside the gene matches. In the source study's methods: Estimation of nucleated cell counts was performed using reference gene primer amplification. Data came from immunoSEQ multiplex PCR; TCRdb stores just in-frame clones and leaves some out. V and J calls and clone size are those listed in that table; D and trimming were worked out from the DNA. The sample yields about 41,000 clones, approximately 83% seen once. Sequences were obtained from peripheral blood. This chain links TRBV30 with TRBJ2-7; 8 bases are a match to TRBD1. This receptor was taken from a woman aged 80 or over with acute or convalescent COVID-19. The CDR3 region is CAWGQGFYEQYF. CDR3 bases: TGTGCCTGGGGACAGGGTTTCTACGAGCAGTACTTC. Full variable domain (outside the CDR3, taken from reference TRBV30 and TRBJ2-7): SQTIHQWPATLVQPVGSPLSLECTVEGTSNPNLYWYRQAAGRGLQLLFYSVGIGQISSEVPQNLSASRPQDRQFILSSKKLLLSDSGFYLCAWGQGFYEQYFGPGTRLTVT.